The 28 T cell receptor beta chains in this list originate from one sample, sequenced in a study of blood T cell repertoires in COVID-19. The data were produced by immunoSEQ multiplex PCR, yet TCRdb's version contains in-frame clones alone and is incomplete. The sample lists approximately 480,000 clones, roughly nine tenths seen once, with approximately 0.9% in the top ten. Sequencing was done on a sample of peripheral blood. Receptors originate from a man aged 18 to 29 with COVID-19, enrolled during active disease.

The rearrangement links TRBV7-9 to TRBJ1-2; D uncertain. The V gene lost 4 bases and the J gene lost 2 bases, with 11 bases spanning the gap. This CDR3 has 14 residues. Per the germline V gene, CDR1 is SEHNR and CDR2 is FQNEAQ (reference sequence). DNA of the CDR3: TGTGCCAGCAGCTCAATGCCCAGGAACTATGGCTACACCTTC. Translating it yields CASSSMPRNYGYTF.

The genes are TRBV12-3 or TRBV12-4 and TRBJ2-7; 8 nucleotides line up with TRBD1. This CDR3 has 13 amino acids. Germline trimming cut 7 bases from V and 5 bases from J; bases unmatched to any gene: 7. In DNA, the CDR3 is TGTGCCAGCAAGCTCCAGGGGGCTAACGAGCAGTACTTC. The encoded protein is CASKLQGANEQYF.

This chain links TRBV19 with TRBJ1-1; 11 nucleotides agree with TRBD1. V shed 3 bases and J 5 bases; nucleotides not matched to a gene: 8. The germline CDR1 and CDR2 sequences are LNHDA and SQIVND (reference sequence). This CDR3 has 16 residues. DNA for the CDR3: TGTGCCAGTAGTATTAGGACAGGGGGCGCGGCGACTGAAGCTTTCTTT. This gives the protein CASSIRTGGAATEAFF.

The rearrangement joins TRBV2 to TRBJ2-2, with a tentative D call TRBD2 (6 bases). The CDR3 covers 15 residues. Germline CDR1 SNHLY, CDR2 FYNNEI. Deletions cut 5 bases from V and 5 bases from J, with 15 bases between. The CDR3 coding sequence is TGTGCCAGCAGTTACGGGAGCGAGAGAACCGGGGAGCTGTTTTTT. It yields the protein CASSYGSERTGELFF.

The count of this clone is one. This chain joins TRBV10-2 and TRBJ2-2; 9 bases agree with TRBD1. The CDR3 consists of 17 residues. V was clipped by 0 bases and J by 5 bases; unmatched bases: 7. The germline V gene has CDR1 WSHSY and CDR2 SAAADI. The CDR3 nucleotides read TGCGCCAGCAGTGAGTCGCCCGGACAGGGGTGGACCGGGGAGCTGTTTTTT. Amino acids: CASSESPGQGWTGELFF.

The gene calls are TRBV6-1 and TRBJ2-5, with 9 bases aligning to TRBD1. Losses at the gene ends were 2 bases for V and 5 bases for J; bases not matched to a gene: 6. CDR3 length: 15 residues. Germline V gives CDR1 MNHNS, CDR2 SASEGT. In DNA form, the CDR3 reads TGTGCCAGCAGTGAAACAGGGGGCGCGGGGGAGACCCAGTACTTC. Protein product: CASSETGGAGETQYF.

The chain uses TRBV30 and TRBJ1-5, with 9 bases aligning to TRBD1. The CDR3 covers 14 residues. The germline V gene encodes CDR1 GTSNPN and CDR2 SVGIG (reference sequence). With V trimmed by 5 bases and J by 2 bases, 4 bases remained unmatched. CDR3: CAWSRDRGNQPQHF. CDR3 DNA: TGTGCCTGGTCCCGGGACAGGGGCAATCAGCCCCAGCATTTT.

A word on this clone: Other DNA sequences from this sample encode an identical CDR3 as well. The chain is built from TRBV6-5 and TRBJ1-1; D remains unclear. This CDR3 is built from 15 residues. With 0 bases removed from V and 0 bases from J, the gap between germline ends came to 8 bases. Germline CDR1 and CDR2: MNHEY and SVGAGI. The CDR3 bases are TGTGCCAGCAGTTACTCGGGCAGAATGAACACTGAAGCTTTCTTT. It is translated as CASSYSGRMNTEAFF.

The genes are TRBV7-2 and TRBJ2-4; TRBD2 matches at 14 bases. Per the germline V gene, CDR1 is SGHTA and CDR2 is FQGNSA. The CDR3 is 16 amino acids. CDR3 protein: CEPGLAGVLAKNIQYF. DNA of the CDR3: TGTGAACCGGGACTAGCGGGAGTGCTAGCCAAAAACATTCAGTACTTC.

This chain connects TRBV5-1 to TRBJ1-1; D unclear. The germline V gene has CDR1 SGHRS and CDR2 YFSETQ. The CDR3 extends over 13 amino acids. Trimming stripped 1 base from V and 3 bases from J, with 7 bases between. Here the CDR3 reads CASSLQEDTEAFF. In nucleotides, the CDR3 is TGCGCCAGCAGCTTGCAGGAGGACACTGAAGCTTTCTTT.

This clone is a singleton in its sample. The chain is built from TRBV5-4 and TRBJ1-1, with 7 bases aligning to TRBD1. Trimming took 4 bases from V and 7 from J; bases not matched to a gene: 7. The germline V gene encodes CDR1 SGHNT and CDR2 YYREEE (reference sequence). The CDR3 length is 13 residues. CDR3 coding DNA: TGTGCCAGCAGCCCGGGACAGTCCTATGAAGCTTTCTTT. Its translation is CASSPGQSYEAFF.

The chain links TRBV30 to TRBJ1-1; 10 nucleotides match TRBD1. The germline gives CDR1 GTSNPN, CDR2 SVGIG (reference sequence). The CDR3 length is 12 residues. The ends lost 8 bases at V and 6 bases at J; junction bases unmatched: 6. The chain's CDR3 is CAVGTGAPEAFF. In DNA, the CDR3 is TGTGCCGTGGGGACAGGGGCGCCTGAAGCTTTCTTT. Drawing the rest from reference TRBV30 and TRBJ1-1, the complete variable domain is SQTIHQWPATLVQPVGSPLSLECTVEGTSNPNLYWYRQAAGRGLQLLFYSVGIGQISSEVPQNLSASRPQDRQFILSSKKLLLSDSGFYLCAVGTGAPEAFFGQGTRLTVV.

The CDR3 spells CASSLGGTGFYEQYF. The CDR3 DNA is TGTGCCAGCAGTTTAGGAGGGACAGGGTTCTACGAGCAGTACTTC. J is TRBJ2-7 and V is TRBV27, with 9 positions matching TRBD1. This CDR3 is 15 amino acids long. V dropped 2 bases and J dropped 3; count of bases not matched to a gene: 5. Looked up from germline, CDR1 is MNHEY and CDR2 is SMNVEV (reference sequence).

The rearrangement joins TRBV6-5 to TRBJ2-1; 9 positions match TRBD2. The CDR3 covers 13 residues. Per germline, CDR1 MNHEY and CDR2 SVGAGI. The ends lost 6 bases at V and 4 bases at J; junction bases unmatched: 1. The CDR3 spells CASRSGGYNEQFF. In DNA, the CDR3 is TGTGCCAGCAGGAGCGGGGGGTACAATGAGCAGTTCTTC.

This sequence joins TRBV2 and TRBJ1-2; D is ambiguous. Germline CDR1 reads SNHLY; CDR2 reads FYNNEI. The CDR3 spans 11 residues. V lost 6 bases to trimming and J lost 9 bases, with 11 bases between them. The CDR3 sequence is CASSEGGRYTF. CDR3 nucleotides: TGTGCCAGCAGCGAGGGCGGACGCTACACCTTC.

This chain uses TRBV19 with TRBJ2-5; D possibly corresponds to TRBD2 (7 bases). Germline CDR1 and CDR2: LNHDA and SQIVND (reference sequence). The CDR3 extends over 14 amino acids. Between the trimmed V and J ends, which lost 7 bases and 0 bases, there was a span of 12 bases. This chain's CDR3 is CASNEGGYQETQYF. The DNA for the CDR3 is TGTGCCAGTAATGAGGGGGGGTACCAAGAGACCCAGTACTTC.

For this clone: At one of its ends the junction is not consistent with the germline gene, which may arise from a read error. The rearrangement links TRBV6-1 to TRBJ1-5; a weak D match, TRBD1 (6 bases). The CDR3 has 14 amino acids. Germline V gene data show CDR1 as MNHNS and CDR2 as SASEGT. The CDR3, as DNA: TGTGCCAGCATTGAAGGGGGGGGCAATCAGCCCCAGCATTTT. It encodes CASIEGGGNQPQHF.

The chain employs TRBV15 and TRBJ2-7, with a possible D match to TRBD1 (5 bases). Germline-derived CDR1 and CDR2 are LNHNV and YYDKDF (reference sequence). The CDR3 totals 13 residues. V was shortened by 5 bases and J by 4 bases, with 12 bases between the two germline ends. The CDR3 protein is CATSAGIVYEQYF. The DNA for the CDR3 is TGTGCCACCAGCGCAGGGATTGTATACGAGCAGTACTTC.

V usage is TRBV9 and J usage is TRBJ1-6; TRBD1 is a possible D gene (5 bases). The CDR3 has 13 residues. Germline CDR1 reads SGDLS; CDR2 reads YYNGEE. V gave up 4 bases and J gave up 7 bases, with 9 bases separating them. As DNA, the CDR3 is TGTGCCAGCAGCCCCAGACAGAATTCACCCCTCCACTTT. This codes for CASSPRQNSPLHF.

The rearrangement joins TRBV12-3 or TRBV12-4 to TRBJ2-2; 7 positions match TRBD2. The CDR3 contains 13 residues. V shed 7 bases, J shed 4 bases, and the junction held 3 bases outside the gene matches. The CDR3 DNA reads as TGTGCCAGCATGCGGGGGTCCACCGGGGAGCTGTTTTTT. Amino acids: CASMRGSTGELFF.

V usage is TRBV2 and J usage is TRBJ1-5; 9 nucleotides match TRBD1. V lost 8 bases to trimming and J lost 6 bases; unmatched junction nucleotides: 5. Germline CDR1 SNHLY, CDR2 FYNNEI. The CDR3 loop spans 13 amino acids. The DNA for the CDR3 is TGTGCCAGCCACAGGGGGCAGGGTCAGCCCCAGCATTTT. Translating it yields CASHRGQGQPQHF.

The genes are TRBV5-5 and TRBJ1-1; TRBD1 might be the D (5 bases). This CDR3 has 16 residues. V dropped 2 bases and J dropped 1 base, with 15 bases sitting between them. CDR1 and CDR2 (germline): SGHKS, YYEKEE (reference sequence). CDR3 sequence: CASSLGRGASNTEAFF. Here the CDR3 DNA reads TGTGCCAGCAGCTTAGGGAGGGGAGCCTCGAACACTGAAGCTTTCTTT.

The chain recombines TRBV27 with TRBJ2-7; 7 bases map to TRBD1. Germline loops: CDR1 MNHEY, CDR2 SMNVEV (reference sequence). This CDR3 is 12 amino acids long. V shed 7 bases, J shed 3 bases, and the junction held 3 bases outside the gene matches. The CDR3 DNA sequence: TGTGCCAGCATTTCAGGGGGCTACGAGCAGTACTTC. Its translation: CASISGGYEQYF.

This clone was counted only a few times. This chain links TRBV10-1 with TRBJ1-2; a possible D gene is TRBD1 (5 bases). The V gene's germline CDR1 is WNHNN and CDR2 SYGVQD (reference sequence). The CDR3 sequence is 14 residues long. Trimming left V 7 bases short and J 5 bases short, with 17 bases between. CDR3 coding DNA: TGCGCCAGCACCCCTTGGGCAGGGAAATATGGCTACACCTTC. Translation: CASTPWAGKYGYTF.

In DNA form, the CDR3 reads TGCGCCAGCAGCTTGATTGGGGAGTCCGTCAAAAACATTCAGTACTTC. Its protein product is CASSLIGESVKNIQYF. The chain joins TRBV5-1 to TRBJ2-4; possibly TRBD2 for D (5 bases). This CDR3 comprises 16 residues. Trimming pared 1 base from V and 3 bases from J, leaving 14 bases between. Germline V CDR1 and CDR2: SGHRS, YFSETQ.

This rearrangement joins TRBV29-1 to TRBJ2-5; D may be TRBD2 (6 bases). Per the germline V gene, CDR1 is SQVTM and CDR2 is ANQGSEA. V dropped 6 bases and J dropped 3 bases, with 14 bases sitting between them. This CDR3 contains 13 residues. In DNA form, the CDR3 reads TGCAGCGTCGGGGAATGGGAGGAAGAGACCCAGTACTTC. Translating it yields CSVGEWEEETQYF.

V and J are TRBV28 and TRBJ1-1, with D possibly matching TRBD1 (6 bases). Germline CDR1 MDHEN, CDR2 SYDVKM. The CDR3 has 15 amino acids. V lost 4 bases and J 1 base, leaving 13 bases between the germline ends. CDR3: CASSSAGTPNTEAFF. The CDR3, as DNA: TGTGCCAGCAGTTCGGCCGGGACACCGAACACTGAAGCTTTCTTT.

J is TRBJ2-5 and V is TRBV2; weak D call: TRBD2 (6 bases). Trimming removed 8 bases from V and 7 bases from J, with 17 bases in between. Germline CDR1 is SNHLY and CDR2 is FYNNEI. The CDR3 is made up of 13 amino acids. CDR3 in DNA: TGTGCCAGCGGTATGGAGGGGCGCGGGACCCAGTACTTC. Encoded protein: CASGMEGRGTQYF.